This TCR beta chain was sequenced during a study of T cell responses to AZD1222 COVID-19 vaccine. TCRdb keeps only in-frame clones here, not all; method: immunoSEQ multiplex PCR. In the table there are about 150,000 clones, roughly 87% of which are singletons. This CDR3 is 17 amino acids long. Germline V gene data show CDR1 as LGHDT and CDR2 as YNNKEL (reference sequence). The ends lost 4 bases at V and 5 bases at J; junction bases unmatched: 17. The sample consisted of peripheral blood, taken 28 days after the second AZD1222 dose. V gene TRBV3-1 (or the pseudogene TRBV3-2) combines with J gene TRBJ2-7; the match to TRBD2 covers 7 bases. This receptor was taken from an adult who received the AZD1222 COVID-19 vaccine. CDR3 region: CASSRTLGVAGGNEQYF. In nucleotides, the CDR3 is TGTGCCAGCAGCCGCACCCTCGGAGTAGCGGGTGGCAACGAGCAGTACTTC.